A selection of T cell receptor beta chains follows, all from one sample in a study of T-cell memory formation after mild COVID-19. TCRdb used MiXCR to reprocess the 5' RACE reads, holding one entry per CDR3 protein. There are 250,000 to 300,000 distinct CDR3 sequences in the sample; 16% occur only once, and roughly 23% lies in the top ten. Material: PBMCs or a T cell subset sorted from them (not recorded which). The receptors were sampled from a man younger than 30 who had mild COVID-19 (a few samples of this study predate the infection). Cell type and time point are not known. Both conserved end residues are part of each CDR3. D genes are given only for firm matches. The size of a clone is reported for some rows only, either as once, few or many, or as a class for expanded clones.

cdr3_aa,cdr3_nt,d_call,j_call,clone_size,v_call
CASSSDWDWGMTQYF,TGTGCCAGCAGCTCGGACTGGGATTGGGGGATGACCCAGTACTTC,NA,TRBJ2-5,once,TRBV11-2
CASTPGTDPTNEKLFF,TGTGCCAGCACTCCAGGGACGGATCCAACTAATGAAAAACTGTTTTTT,NA,TRBJ1-4,few,TRBV27
CASSRQGPEAFF,TGTGCCAGCAGTCGACAGGGTCCTGAAGCTTTCTTT,TRBD1,TRBJ1-1,NA,TRBV6-2/TRBV6-3
CASSPDKSNEKLFF,TGCGCCAGCAGCCCAGACAAGAGCAATGAAAAACTGTTTTTT,NA,TRBJ1-4,NA,TRBV5-1
CASSADRATNEKLFF,TGTGCCAGCAGTGCAGACCGCGCAACTAATGAAAAACTGTTTTTT,NA,TRBJ1-4,few,TRBV28
CASSYSAGDSTPNYGYTF,TGTGCCAGCAGTTACTCCGCAGGGGACAGTACACCGAACTATGGCTACACCTTC,TRBD1,TRBJ1-2,NA,TRBV6-2/TRBV6-3
CASSYQQPPNTEAFF,TGTGCCAGCAGTTATCAGCAGCCCCCGAACACTGAAGCTTTCTTT,NA,TRBJ1-1,few,TRBV7-9
CASSPGISREQYF,TGTGCCAGCAGCCCCGGGATTAGCCGGGAGCAGTACTTC,NA,TRBJ2-7,few,TRBV13
CASSTTAQGQFF,TGTGCCAGCAGCACAACGGCTCAAGGGCAGTTCTTC,NA,TRBJ2-1,few,TRBV6-6
CASSYSASSGGGTDTQYF,TGTGCCAGCAGTTACTCGGCCTCTAGCGGGGGGGGCACAGATACGCAGTATTTT,TRBD2,TRBJ2-3,NA,TRBV6-5
CASSLGGAPDPQHF,TGTGCCAGCAGCTTAGGGGGGGCCCCAGACCCCCAGCATTTT,NA,TRBJ1-5,few,TRBV7-2
CASSQETRDGLYNEQFF,TGCGCCAGCAGCCAAGAGACCCGGGACGGCCTCTACAATGAGCAGTTCTTC,NA,TRBJ2-1,NA,TRBV4-3
CASSGGGVDYGYTF,TGCGCCAGCAGCGGAGGTGGGGTGGACTATGGCTACACCTTC,NA,TRBJ1-2,few,TRBV5-1
CSARAPAGLEAFF,TGCAGTGCTAGAGCTCCAGCGGGACTTGAAGCTTTCTTT,NA,TRBJ1-1,many,TRBV20-1
CASSSFHQGTGELFF,TGTGCCAGCAGCTCATTTCACCAAGGCACCGGGGAGCTGTTTTTT,NA,TRBJ2-2,once,TRBV27
CASSQVTGGQAFF,TGTGCCAGCAGCCAGGTTACGGGGGGCCAAGCTTTCTTT,NA,TRBJ1-1,NA,TRBV7-3
CASSLKRRWEGNTIYF,TGTGCCAGCAGTCTCAAGCGGCGTTGGGAGGGAAACACCATATATTTT,NA,TRBJ1-3,NA,TRBV12-3/TRBV12-4
CASSRSLSGAGTGELFF,TGCGCCAGCAGCCGCTCTCTAAGCGGGGCAGGGACCGGGGAGCTGTTTTTT,TRBD2,TRBJ2-2,many,TRBV5-1
CASSPTGTSGANVLTF,TGTGCCAGCTCCCCAACGGGGACCTCTGGGGCCAACGTCCTGACTTTC,NA,TRBJ2-6,NA,TRBV18
CASSFGSPGEQFF,TGTGCCAGCAGTTTCGGGTCCCCCGGTGAGCAGTTCTTC,NA,TRBJ2-1,many,TRBV12-3/TRBV12-4
CSAYDRHTEAFF,TGCAGTGCTTACGACAGGCACACTGAAGCTTTCTTT,NA,TRBJ1-1,many,TRBV20-1
CASSLYRRELFF,TGTGCCAGCAGTTTATACCGCCGGGAGCTGTTTTTT,NA,TRBJ2-2,NA,TRBV12-3/TRBV12-4
CASSNLGREAFF,TGTGCCAGCAGTAACCTTGGGCGGGAAGCTTTCTTT,NA,TRBJ1-1,NA,TRBV6-5
CASSLSKRVYTEQFF,TGTGCCAGCAGTTTGTCCAAGCGGGTATACACTGAGCAGTTCTTC,NA,TRBJ2-1,few,TRBV12-3/TRBV12-4
CASSLWGSNTEAFF,TGTGCCAGCAGCTTGTGGGGCTCGAACACTGAAGCTTTCTTT,NA,TRBJ1-1,NA,TRBV7-8
CAWKAPSGTSVETQYF,TGTGCCTGGAAAGCCCCCAGCGGGACTAGTGTTGAGACCCAGTACTTC,TRBD2,TRBJ2-5,NA,TRBV30
CASRQGAAGYTF,TGTGCCAGCAGACAGGGGGCGGCTGGCTACACCTTC,TRBD1,TRBJ1-2,NA,TRBV7-9
CASSPMYSGANVLTF,TGTGCCAGCAGCCCTATGTACTCTGGGGCCAACGTCCTGACTTTC,NA,TRBJ2-6,NA,TRBV7-9
CASSPTYEQYF,TGTGCCAGCTCACCTACCTACGAGCAGTACTTC,NA,TRBJ2-7,few,TRBV18